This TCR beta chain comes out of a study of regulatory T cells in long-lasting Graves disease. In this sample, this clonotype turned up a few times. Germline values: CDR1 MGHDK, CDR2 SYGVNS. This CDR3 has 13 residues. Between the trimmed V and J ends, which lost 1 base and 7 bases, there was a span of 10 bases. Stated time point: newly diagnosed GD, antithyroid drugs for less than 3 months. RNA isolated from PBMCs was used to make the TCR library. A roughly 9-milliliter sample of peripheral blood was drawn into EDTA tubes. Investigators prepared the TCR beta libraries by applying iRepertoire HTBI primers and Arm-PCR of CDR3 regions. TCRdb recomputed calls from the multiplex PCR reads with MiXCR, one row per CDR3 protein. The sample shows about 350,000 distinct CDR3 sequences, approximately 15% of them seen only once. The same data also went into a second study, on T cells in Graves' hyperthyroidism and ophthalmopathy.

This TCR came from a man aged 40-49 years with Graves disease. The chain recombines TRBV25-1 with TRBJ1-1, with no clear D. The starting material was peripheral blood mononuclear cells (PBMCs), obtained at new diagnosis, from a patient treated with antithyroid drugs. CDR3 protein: CASSEFSWGEAFF. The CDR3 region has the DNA TGTGCCAGCAGTGAATTCAGCTGGGGTGAAGCTTTCTTT.